This T cell receptor beta chain was identified in a study of blood T cell repertoires in COVID-19. For the study at large: From T cells, B-cell-depleted T cells, or PBMCs came the material, which was cDNA or gDNA.

Some clones are missing from TCRdb's copy, which holds only in-frame ones; the method was immunoSEQ multiplex PCR. The table lists more than 75,000 clones, almost 90% of them singletons. The length of the CDR3 is 15 residues. In germline, CDR1 is SGHRS, CDR2 YFSETQ. V was trimmed by 0 bases and J by 0 bases, leaving 8 bases between them. The sample was peripheral blood. The genes are TRBV5-1 and TRBJ2-3; tentative D call: TRBD2 (6 bases). The sequence came from a woman older than 75 with acute or convalescent COVID-19. For the CDR3, the DNA is TGCGCCAGCAGCTTGGCGGGGGACAGCACAGATACGCAGTATTTT. It codes for CASSLAGDSTDTQYF.